The 27 T cell receptor beta chains presented below share a single source sample, sequenced in a study of blood T cell repertoires in COVID-19. Method: immunoSEQ multiplex PCR; TCRdb's copy keeps in-frame clones and lacks some. The table has 210,000 or so clones, approximately 91% seen once. The source material was peripheral blood. The receptor set was obtained from a middle-aged man with acute or convalescent COVID-19.

Worth noting for this clone: This sample includes further DNA sequences coding for the same CDR3. The chain employs TRBV5-1 and TRBJ2-2, with TRBD1 identical over 8 bases. V dropped 4 bases and J dropped 0; count of bases not matched to a gene: 2. This CDR3 comprises 15 residues. Germline V lookup: CDR1 SGHRS, CDR2 YFSETQ. The chain's CDR3 is CASSGTGANTGELFF. DNA for the CDR3: TGCGCCAGCAGCGGGACAGGCGCGAACACCGGGGAGCTGTTTTTT.

The chain uses TRBV3-1 (or the pseudogene TRBV3-2) and TRBJ1-1, with D possibly being TRBD1 (6 bases). This CDR3 is built from 13 residues. CDR1 LGHDT and CDR2 YNNKEL come from the germline V gene (reference sequence). The V end lost 4 bases, the J end lost 1 base, and 7 bases lay between the germline ends. In DNA, the CDR3 is TGTGCCAGCAGCCCGGGACAGAACACTGAAGCTTTCTTT. Its translation: CASSPGQNTEAFF.

In its sample, this clone was seen once. V gene TRBV7-9 combines with J gene TRBJ1-1; 7 nucleotides line up with TRBD1. Germline V gene data show CDR1 as SEHNR and CDR2 as FQNEAQ (reference sequence). V shed 4 bases, J shed 5 bases, and the junction held 10 bases outside the gene matches. The CDR3 spans 15 residues. The DNA of the CDR3 is TGTGCCAGCAGCTCGGTACAGGGGAGAAGAACTGAAGCTTTCTTT. It codes for CASSSVQGRRTEAFF.

This clone was found once. This chain joins TRBV6-5 and TRBJ1-2; D remains ambiguous. CDR1 and CDR2 from the germline V gene are MNHEY and SVGAGI. The CDR3 has 14 amino acids. Trimming stripped 4 bases from V and 1 base from J, with 10 bases between. CDR3 loop: CASSSKRFNYGYTF. The CDR3 DNA is TGTGCCAGCAGTTCGAAGAGATTTAACTATGGCTACACCTTC.

This chain uses TRBV5-1 with TRBJ1-5, with a weak D call TRBD1 (6 bases). The CDR3 runs to 15 residues. Trimming cost V 0 bases and J 5 bases, with 12 bases left between them. Per germline, CDR1 SGHRS and CDR2 YFSETQ. The DNA for the CDR3 is TGCGCCAGCAGCTTGGAGGTGGGGGCAGATCAGCCCCAGCATTTT. Translating gives CASSLEVGADQPQHF.

This sequence joins TRBV10-3 and TRBJ1-1; weak D call: TRBD1 (6 bases). The CDR3 sequence is 18 residues long. Germline V lookup: CDR1 ENHRY, CDR2 SYGVKD. Trimming removed 10 bases from V and 5 bases from J, with 32 bases in between. The CDR3 region is CATGPQGVRNKAGTEAFF. Written as DNA, the CDR3 is TGTGCCACCGGCCCACAGGGCGTGAGGAATAAGGCAGGGACTGAAGCTTTCTTT.

This rearrangement joins TRBV7-8 to TRBJ2-1; TRBD2 agrees at 11 bases. This CDR3 is built from 16 residues. V lost 2 bases and J lost 4; bases outside the gene matches: 4. Looked up from germline, CDR1 is SGHVS and CDR2 is FQNEAQ. The CDR3 bases are TGTGCCAGCAGCTTAAGGGCTAGCGGGGGGTACAATGAGCAGTTCTTC. Protein sequence: CASSLRASGGYNEQFF.

The V and J genes are TRBV7-2 and TRBJ2-7; no firm D call. CDR3 length: 11 amino acids. The V gene's germline CDR1 is SGHTA and CDR2 FQGNSA. The ends were cut back, 6 bases at V and 3 bases at J, with 6 bases in the middle. This CDR3 is CASRILYEQYF. In DNA form, the CDR3 reads TGTGCCAGCAGAATCCTCTACGAGCAGTACTTC.

The gene calls are TRBV29-1 and TRBJ2-5; tentatively, D is TRBD1 (6 bases). Germline CDR1 is SQVTM and CDR2 is ANQGSEA. The V gene lost 6 bases and the J gene lost 5 bases, with 16 bases spanning the gap. The CDR3 is 13 amino acids. The DNA for the CDR3 is TGCAGCGTGATGAGGGACATATCGGAGACCCAGTACTTC. Its protein product is CSVMRDISETQYF.

With regard to this clone: Other nucleotide sequences from this sample produce the same CDR3. The chain couples TRBV5-1 to TRBJ2-3, with 8 bases that match TRBD2. The CDR3 sequence is 14 residues long. Trimming at V came to 4 bases and at J to 4 bases, leaving 5 bases not matched to a gene. Germline loops: CDR1 SGHRS, CDR2 YFSETQ. The CDR3 protein is CASSLGLAADTQYF. The CDR3 DNA reads as TGCGCCAGCAGCCTTGGACTAGCAGCAGATACGCAGTATTTT.

This clone was seen only once. The V and J genes are TRBV6-1 and TRBJ1-2; tentatively, D is TRBD1 (5 bases). Germline lookup yields CDR1 MNHNS and CDR2 SASEGT. V lost 3 bases and J lost 4, with 9 bases in between. This CDR3 comprises 13 residues. For the CDR3, the DNA is TGTGCCAGCAGTGAGGCGGGGCTCTATGGCTACACCTTC. Its translation is CASSEAGLYGYTF.

In nucleotides, the CDR3 is TGTGCCAGCAGCCGAGACAGGGTTCAGCCCCAGCATTTT. This codes for CASSRDRVQPQHF. The rearrangement links TRBV11-2 to TRBJ1-5, with 7 nucleotides matching TRBD1. Germline V gene lookup returns CDR1 SGHAT and CDR2 FQNNGV. The CDR3 has 13 residues. J gave up 6 bases and V 5 bases, and 4 bases lay outside the gene matches.

This clone was seen more than once but under ten times. The V and J genes are TRBV6-6 and TRBJ2-1; TRBD1 aligns across 10 bases. This CDR3 is built from 17 residues. V trimming: 6 bases; J trimming: 6 bases; junction bases outside the gene matches: 14. Germline V gene lookup returns CDR1 MNHNY and CDR2 SVGAGI (reference sequence). CDR3 residues: CASSRNRDRGRGNEQFF. CDR3 coding DNA: TGTGCCAGCAGCCGAAACCGGGACAGGGGAAGGGGCAATGAGCAGTTCTTC.

J is TRBJ2-1 and V is TRBV7-2; maybe TRBD2 (5 bases). V was cut by 3 bases and J by 8 bases, with 14 bases left in between. The CDR3 contains 14 residues. Looked up from germline, CDR1 is SGHTA and CDR2 is FQGNSA. The CDR3 nucleotides are TGTGCCAGCAGCTTTTTAGGTTCGAGGGATGAGCAGTTCTTC. It encodes CASSFLGSRDEQFF. Based on the CDR3 plus reference TRBV7-2 and TRBJ2-1, the full variable domain is GAGVSQSPSNKVTEKGKDVELRCDPISGHTALYWYRQSLGQGLEFLIYFQGNSAPDKSGLPSDRFSAERTGGSVSTLTIQRTQQEDSAVYLCASSFLGSRDEQFFGPGTRLTVL.

On this clone itself: Other DNA sequences within the sample encode an identical CDR3. V usage is TRBV3-1 (or the pseudogene TRBV3-2) and J usage is TRBJ2-1, with D unclear. The germline CDR1 and CDR2 sequences are LGHDT and YNNKEL (reference sequence). V shed 1 base and J shed 0 bases, with 4 bases lying between them. There are 14 residues in the CDR3. CDR3 bases: TGTGCCAGCAGCCAAGGGAGCTCCTACAATGAGCAGTTCTTC. It translates to CASSQGSSYNEQFF.

V gene TRBV7-9 combines with J gene TRBJ2-3; 7 bases match TRBD2. Losses at the gene ends were 5 bases for V and 3 bases for J; bases not matched to a gene: 14. Looked up from germline, CDR1 is SEHNR and CDR2 is FQNEAQ (reference sequence). This CDR3 region has 17 residues. This CDR3 reads CASSVPGFGGKTDTQYF. The DNA of the CDR3 is TGTGCCAGCAGCGTCCCTGGTTTCGGGGGGAAAACAGATACGCAGTATTTT.

CDR3 region: CASSQDWLRTQYF. The CDR3 DNA reads as TGCGCCAGCAGCCAAGATTGGTTGCGGACGCAGTATTTT. This chain connects TRBV4-1 to TRBJ2-3; no clear D. The CDR3 loop spans 13 amino acids. The germline V gene encodes CDR1 MGHRA and CDR2 YSYEKL. V gave up 0 bases and J gave up 9 bases, with 10 bases separating them.

V gene TRBV6-1 combines with J gene TRBJ2-3; TRBD2 matches at 10 bases. CDR1 and CDR2 (germline): MNHNS, SASEGT. This CDR3 region has 15 residues. After removal of 2 bases from V and 6 bases from J, the junction contained 5 bases not matched to a gene. CDR3 loop: CASSEHSGGTDTQYF. As DNA, the CDR3 is TGTGCCAGCAGTGAACATAGCGGGGGGACTGATACGCAGTATTTT.

The genes are TRBV6-2 or TRBV6-3 and TRBJ1-2, with TRBD1 matching over 7 bases. Trimming took 0 bases from V and 3 from J; bases not matched to a gene: 4. The CDR3 is 15 amino acids. Germline V lookup: CDR1 MNHEY, CDR2 SVGEGT. The CDR3 sequence is CASSYSTGPDYGYTF. As DNA, the CDR3 is TGTGCCAGCAGTTACTCGACAGGGCCTGACTATGGCTACACCTTC.

The V call is TRBV9, the J call TRBJ2-3; 7 nucleotides line up with TRBD2. This CDR3 contains 16 residues. Germline trimming cut 0 bases from V and 0 bases from J; bases unmatched to any gene: 4. The germline V gene encodes CDR1 SGDLS and CDR2 YYNGEE. The CDR3 nucleotides are TGTGCCAGCAGCGTAGGGTTGGGGGGGAGCACAGATACGCAGTATTTT. This translates into CASSVGLGGSTDTQYF.

The V and J genes are TRBV4-2 and TRBJ2-5; 11 bases are a match to TRBD2. V lost 0 bases and J lost 2; bases outside the gene matches: 2. Per the germline V gene, CDR1 is LGHNA and CDR2 is YNFKEQ. The CDR3 runs to 16 residues. The CDR3 loop is CASSQEGTSGQETQYF. CDR3 bases: TGTGCCAGCAGCCAAGAAGGGACTAGCGGACAAGAGACCCAGTACTTC.

This chain links TRBV27 with TRBJ1-1, with a weak D call TRBD1 (6 bases). Trimming removed 8 bases at V and 2 bases at J, with 12 bases between. Germline-derived CDR1 and CDR2 are MNHEY and SMNVEV (reference sequence). The CDR3 has 13 residues. The DNA of the CDR3 is TGTGCCAGCCGACAGGCCGTTAACACTGAAGCTTTCTTT. Its protein product is CASRQAVNTEAFF.

This chain's CDR3 is CASSLEAPGVTDTQYF. The CDR3 DNA reads as TGCGCCAGCAGCCTGGAAGCCCCAGGGGTTACAGATACGCAGTATTTT. The rearrangement links TRBV5-1 to TRBJ2-3; weak D call: TRBD1 (6 bases). The CDR3 has 16 amino acids. V lost 4 bases and J lost 3, with 18 bases in between. The germline V gene has CDR1 SGHRS and CDR2 YFSETQ. Full variable domain (missing parts from reference TRBV5-1 and TRBJ2-3): KAGVTQTPRYLIKTRGQQVTLSCSPISGHRSVSWYQQTPGQGLQFLFEYFSETQRNKGNFPGRFSGRQFSNSRSEMNVSTLELGDSALYLCASSLEAPGVTDTQYFGPGTRLTVL.

The rearrangement uses TRBV7-3 and TRBJ2-2; 9 nucleotides line up with TRBD2. With 4 bases clipped from V and 5 bases from J, the junction kept 5 bases outside the gene matches. Germline-derived CDR1 and CDR2 are SGHTA and FQGTGA. CDR3 size: 15 residues. CDR3 sequence: CASSSAGGGTGELFF. CDR3 bases: TGTGCCAGCAGCTCAGCGGGGGGAGGGACCGGGGAGCTGTTTTTT.

Only one count was recorded for this clone. The chain employs TRBV5-1 and TRBJ2-7, with 7 bases fitting TRBD2. Germline V CDR1 and CDR2: SGHRS, YFSETQ. The trim removed 1 base at V and 0 bases at J, leaving 4 bases unmatched. The CDR3 loop spans 15 amino acids. CDR3 bases: TGCGCCAGCAGCTTGAGCGGGGCTGACTCCTACGAGCAGTACTTC. Translation gives CASSLSGADSYEQYF. Drawing the rest from reference TRBV5-1 and TRBJ2-7, the complete variable domain is KAGVTQTPRYLIKTRGQQVTLSCSPISGHRSVSWYQQTPGQGLQFLFEYFSETQRNKGNFPGRFSGRQFSNSRSEMNVSTLELGDSALYLCASSLSGADSYEQYFGPGTRLTVT.

V is TRBV27 and J is TRBJ1-1, with TRBD1 matching over 10 bases. The ends lost 6 bases at V and 7 bases at J; junction bases unmatched: 2. This CDR3 region has 12 residues. CDR1 and CDR2 from the germline V gene are MNHEY and SMNVEV (reference sequence). The CDR3 reads CASRTGGGEAFF. The CDR3 nucleotides are TGTGCCAGCAGGACAGGGGGCGGTGAAGCTTTCTTT.

This chain joins TRBV5-1 and TRBJ2-7, with 11 nucleotides matching TRBD1. The CDR3 loop spans 14 amino acids. V was pared by 4 bases and J by 6 bases, with 6 bases of the junction left unmatched. CDR1 SGHRS and CDR2 YFSETQ come from the germline V gene. CDR3 in amino acids: CASSAGTGGIEQYF. CDR3 coding DNA: TGCGCCAGCAGCGCCGGGACAGGGGGAATCGAGCAGTACTTC. The full variable domain, with the rest looked up from reference TRBV5-1 and TRBJ2-7, is KAGVTQTPRYLIKTRGQQVTLSCSPISGHRSVSWYQQTPGQGLQFLFEYFSETQRNKGNFPGRFSGRQFSNSRSEMNVSTLELGDSALYLCASSAGTGGIEQYFGPGTRLTVT.